This T cell receptor (beta chain) derives from a study of CD8 T cells in ankylosing spondylitis. Study observations and caveats: The clones that were linked to disease were reported to be significantly enriched in matched synovial fluid samples from ankylosing spondylitis patients. Some motif variants had been reported before (in reactive arthritis synovial fluid and blood).

As for this clonotype: Its antigen is undetermined.

J was trimmed by 3 bases and V by 4 bases; bases with no gene match: 1. CDR3 length: 13 amino acids. The germline V gene has CDR1 MNHEY and CDR2 SMNVEV (reference sequence). TCRdb ran MiXCR on the 5' RACE reads and lists one entry per CDR3 protein. Here the sample spans 160,000 or so distinct CDR3 sequences, around a tenth being singletons. V is TRBV27 and J is TRBJ2-7, with TRBD1 matching over 9 bases. The sample taken for sequencing was blood, either unsorted or a sorted T cell fraction (not recorded which). The TCR originated in a female donor with ankylosing spondylitis or in good health (not recorded which). In nucleotides, the CDR3 is TGTGCCAGCAGTTGGACAGGGGACTACGAGCAGTACTTC. Translated, it gives CASSWTGDYEQYF.